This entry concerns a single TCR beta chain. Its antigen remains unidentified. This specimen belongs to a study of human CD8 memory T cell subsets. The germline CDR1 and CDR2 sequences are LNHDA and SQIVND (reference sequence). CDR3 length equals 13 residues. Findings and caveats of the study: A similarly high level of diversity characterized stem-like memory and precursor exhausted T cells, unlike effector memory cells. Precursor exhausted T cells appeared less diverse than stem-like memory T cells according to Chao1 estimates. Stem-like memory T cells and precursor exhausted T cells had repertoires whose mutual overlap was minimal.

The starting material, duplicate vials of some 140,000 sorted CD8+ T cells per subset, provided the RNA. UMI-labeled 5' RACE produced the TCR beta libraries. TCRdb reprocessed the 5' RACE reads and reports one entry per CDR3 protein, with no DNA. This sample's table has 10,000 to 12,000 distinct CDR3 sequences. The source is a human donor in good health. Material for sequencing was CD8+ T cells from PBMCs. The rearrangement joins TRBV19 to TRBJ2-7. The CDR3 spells CASSMRQTYEQYF.